One sample yielded the 17 T cell receptor beta chains listed below, sequenced in a study of T-cell reconstitution after alpha-beta-depleted transplantation in children. TCRbeta library preparation incorporated unique molecular identifiers. Each CDR3 protein is one row after TCRdb ran MiXCR on the PCR reads. The sample includes fewer than 550,000 distinct CDR3 sequences, approximately 11% of them seen just once. This specimen was PBMCs from the stem cell graft donor, taken from the stem cell graft. The receptors shown here come from a human donor who donated a stem cell graft to a child with acute myeloid leukemia.

This clonotype was seen at least ten times. This chain links TRBV12-3 or TRBV12-4 with TRBJ2-3; D is unclear. Trimming took off 4 bases at V and 7 bases at J, with 6 bases between the two ends. This CDR3 spans 11 amino acids. The CDR3 DNA reads as TGTGCCAGCAGTTCGGTGAATACGCAGTATTTT. Translation: CASSSVNTQYF.

This clonotype was observed a few times. The genes are TRBV5-1 and TRBJ2-5, with D tentatively TRBD1 (6 bases). The CDR3 has 15 amino acids. The V and J ends lost 1 base and 2 bases respectively, with 12 bases between them. Germline CDR1 and CDR2: SGHRS and YFSETQ. The CDR3 region has the DNA TGCGCCAGCAGCTTGTTGGGGGCCGTACAAGAGACCCAGTACTTC. Translating gives CASSLLGAVQETQYF.

This chain connects TRBV9 to TRBJ2-5, with 8 positions matching TRBD1. V lost 4 bases and J lost 5; bases outside the gene matches: 16. The CDR3 covers 17 residues. CDR1 and CDR2 from the germline V gene are SGDLS and YYNGEE. CDR3 DNA: TGTGCCAGCAGCCAGGGGACGAGGGACAGGCGGCAGGAGACCCAGTACTTC. It specifies CASSQGTRDRRQETQYF.

This chain uses TRBV27 with TRBJ1-6; D might be TRBD1 (6 bases). This CDR3 has 14 residues. Trimming cost V 3 bases and J 10 bases, with 13 bases left between them. Germline V gene data show CDR1 as MNHEY and CDR2 as SMNVEV (reference sequence). In nucleotides, the CDR3 is TGTGCCAGCAGTTTGGGCCAGGGGCCCTCACCCCTCCACTTT. Translating gives CASSLGQGPSPLHF.

V is TRBV20-1 and J is TRBJ2-3; the match to TRBD2 covers 11 bases. Germline CDR1 is DFQATT and CDR2 is SNEGSKA (reference sequence). The CDR3 is made up of 15 amino acids. The V gene end was trimmed by 7 bases and the J gene end by 1 base; junction bases not matched to a gene: 7. The CDR3 DNA reads TGCAGTGTCGAGGGACTAGCGGTACGCACAGATACGCAGTATTTT. It is translated as CSVEGLAVRTDTQYF.

This clonotype was seen a few times. This chain connects TRBV9 to TRBJ2-3; D is unclear. Trimming removed 1 base at V and 2 bases at J, with 17 bases between. This CDR3 has 17 residues. Germline CDR1 reads SGDLS; CDR2 reads YYNGEE. The CDR3 protein is CASSVSVESKHTDTQYF. Written as DNA, the CDR3 is TGTGCCAGCAGCGTATCGGTGGAATCGAAACACACAGATACGCAGTATTTT.

This clonotype appeared a few times. This chain joins TRBV5-1 and TRBJ1-1; TRBD1 agrees at 9 bases. Germline assignment: CDR1 SGHRS and CDR2 YFSETQ. The CDR3 length is 17 residues. Trimming cost V 4 bases and J 4 bases; bases outside gene matches: 14. The CDR3 spells CASSPTLGQGWSTEAFF. CDR3 bases: TGCGCCAGCAGCCCGACGCTGGGACAGGGATGGAGCACTGAAGCTTTCTTT.

J is TRBJ1-4 and V is TRBV7-6; D is undetermined. Germline-derived CDR1 and CDR2 are SGHVS and FNYEAQ. Trimming removed 1 base from V and 2 bases from J, with 8 bases in between. CDR3 length: 15 amino acids. The CDR3 loop is CASSLGMRTNEKLFF. CDR3 in DNA: TGTGCCAGCAGCTTAGGGATGAGGACTAATGAAAAACTGTTTTTT.

The table lists this clonotype with many counts. The V call is TRBV7-9, the J call TRBJ1-1; the D gene is possibly TRBD1 (6 bases). V was shortened by 1 base and J by 0 bases, with 6 bases between the two germline ends. This CDR3 has 14 amino acids. The germline gives CDR1 SEHNR, CDR2 FQNEAQ (reference sequence). CDR3: CASSLGQVNTEAFF. In nucleotides, the CDR3 is TGTGCCAGCAGCTTAGGACAGGTGAACACTGAAGCTTTCTTT.

This clonotype showed up just a few times. The genes are TRBV27 and TRBJ2-3; D might be TRBD1 or TRBD2, each matching 5 bases. The CDR3 length is 14 residues. CDR1 and CDR2 from the germline V gene are MNHEY and SMNVEV (reference sequence). V lost 6 bases to trimming and J lost 1 base, with 11 bases between them. CDR3 loop: CASSEPGRTDTQYF. CDR3 DNA: TGTGCCAGCAGCGAACCGGGGCGCACAGATACGCAGTATTTT.

This clonotype was counted at least ten times. This chain joins TRBV20-1 and TRBJ2-1; D is unresolved. Germline CDR1 is DFQATT and CDR2 is SNEGSKA (reference sequence). The CDR3 loop spans 16 amino acids. V was cut by 0 bases and J by 5 bases, with 17 bases left in between. Written as DNA, the CDR3 is TGCAGTGCTAGAGATCCGGTCACCCGATATAACAATGAGCAGTTCTTC. It specifies CSARDPVTRYNNEQFF.

This clonotype was found many times. The J gene is TRBJ2-5, the V gene TRBV2; D gene unclear. CDR3 length: 14 amino acids. The V and J ends lost 3 bases and 2 bases respectively, with 10 bases between them. CDR1 is SNHLY and CDR2 is FYNNEI in the germline V gene. This CDR3 reads CASSEVGNQETQYF. The CDR3 region has the DNA TGTGCCAGCAGTGAGGTGGGGAATCAAGAGACCCAGTACTTC.

This clonotype was seen a handful of times. The V and J genes are TRBV4-3 and TRBJ2-1, with TRBD2 identical over 9 bases. V was pared by 1 base and J by 9 bases, with 10 bases of the junction left unmatched. Germline loops: CDR1 LGHNA, CDR2 YSLEER. The CDR3 is 16 amino acids. The DNA of the CDR3 is TGCGCCAGCAGCCAAGGCCAGCGGGAGGAGGGAGCTGAGCAGTTCTTC. Encoded protein: CASSQGQREEGAEQFF.

This clonotype has at least ten counts. This chain connects TRBV5-1 to TRBJ2-2; no reliable D call. CDR1 is SGHRS and CDR2 is YFSETQ in the germline V gene. The CDR3 is 16 amino acids. The V end was cut by 3 bases, the J end by 4 bases, with 16 bases between. For the CDR3, the DNA is TGCGCCAGCAGCTCCGCCTTGCAATTCACCACCGGGGAGCTGTTTTTT. Amino acid sequence: CASSSALQFTTGELFF.

This clonotype was detected ten times or more. Here the CDR3 DNA reads TGCGCCAGCAGCTTGCGACAGGGCGCGAACTATGGCTACACCTTC. Translating gives CASSLRQGANYGYTF. The V gene is TRBV5-1, the J gene TRBJ1-2; TRBD1 matches at 7 bases. This CDR3 has 15 residues. J lost 2 bases, V lost 1 base, and 5 bases had no gene match. Germline V gives CDR1 SGHRS, CDR2 YFSETQ.

This clonotype showed up just a few times. The chain recombines TRBV12-3 or TRBV12-4 with TRBJ1-2, with a possible D match to TRBD1 (5 bases). The CDR3 is made up of 15 amino acids. Trimming took off 1 base at V and 5 bases at J, with 14 bases between the two ends. The CDR3 loop reads CASSLGGGGGYGYTF. For the CDR3, the DNA is TGTGCCAGCAGTTTAGGCGGGGGTGGTGGGTATGGCTACACCTTC.

In this sample, this clonotype turned up many times. The chain is built from TRBV7-9 and TRBJ2-1; TRBD1 or TRBD2 may be the D gene (5 bases each). The germline CDR1 and CDR2 sequences are SEHNR and FQNEAQ (reference sequence). Trimming took 4 bases from V and 7 from J, leaving 20 bases between them. CDR3 length equals 16 residues. CDR3 protein: CASSSPGPARLNEQFF. CDR3 in DNA: TGTGCCAGCAGCTCGCCGGGACCGGCCCGACTAAATGAGCAGTTCTTC.